A single sample is the source of the 26 T cell receptor beta chains below, sequenced in a study of human T cells and chemical hapten exposure. Time point given: pre-sensitization, week 0. Treatment reported: therapeutic diphenylcyclopropenone sensitization with weekly scalp DPC. One entry per CDR3 protein results from TCRdb running MiXCR on the RACE reads. The sample includes tens of thousands of distinct CDR3 sequences, 9.5% to 15% of them seen just once. The source material was whole blood, sampled in connection with sensitization to the hapten diphenylcyclopropenone (DPC). All receptors derive from a woman younger than 45 with alopecia areata. Some clones in this sample may be carry-over from other donors' samples.

The rearrangement uses TRBV29-1 and TRBJ2-3, with D perhaps matching TRBD2 (6 bases). V was pared by 6 bases and J by 0 bases, with 13 bases between. Germline V gives CDR1 SQVTM, CDR2 ANQGSEA. The CDR3 runs 14 residues. CDR3 DNA: TGCAGCGTGCGAGCGGGCACTAGCACAGATACGCAGTATTTT. Its protein is CSVRAGTSTDTQYF.

This clonotype has ten or more counts. J is TRBJ1-1 and V is TRBV20-1; perhaps TRBD1 as D (5 bases). The CDR3 has 16 amino acids. The V gene lost 0 bases and the J gene lost 0 bases, with 14 bases spanning the gap. Germline CDR1 reads DFQATT; CDR2 reads SNEGSKA (reference sequence). CDR3 region: CSARDWGSTMNTEAFF. The CDR3 nucleotides read TGCAGTGCTAGAGATTGGGGCAGCACAATGAACACTGAAGCTTTCTTT.

The sample holds many counts of this clonotype. The chain recombines TRBV29-1 with TRBJ2-5; maybe TRBD1 (6 bases). Per germline, CDR1 SQVTM and CDR2 ANQGSEA. The CDR3 contains 12 residues. V lost 3 bases and J 5 bases, leaving 10 bases between the germline ends. The CDR3 bases are TGCAGCGTTGAGCTCAGGGGTGAGACCCAGTACTTC. It is translated as CSVELRGETQYF.

The table lists this clonotype with many counts. This sequence joins TRBV7-3 and TRBJ2-1; unclear D gene. Trimming pared 5 bases from V and 6 bases from J, leaving 14 bases between. The CDR3 is made up of 14 amino acids. Germline-derived CDR1 and CDR2 are SGHTA and FQGTGA. Here the CDR3 DNA reads TGTGCCAGCAGCCCCGCCCTGACCAGCAATGAGCAGTTCTTC. Translation gives CASSPALTSNEQFF.

This chain joins TRBV9 and TRBJ2-3, with 12 positions matching TRBD1. The CDR3 covers 15 residues. V was pared by 3 bases and J by 11 bases, with 10 bases of the junction left unmatched. Germline loops: CDR1 SGDLS, CDR2 YYNGEE. CDR3 sequence reads: CASSDPGTGGYKQYF. CDR3 DNA sequence: TGTGCCAGCAGCGACCCCGGGACAGGGGGCTATAAGCAGTATTTT. Filled out from reference TRBV9 and TRBJ2-3, the complete variable domain reads DSGVTQTPKHLITATGQRVTLRCSPRSGDLSVYWYQQSLDQGLQFLIQYYNGEERAKGNILERFSAQQFPDLHSELNLSSLELGDSALYFCASSDPGTGGYKQYFGPGTRLTVL.

This clonotype was observed at least ten times. The rearrangement uses TRBV7-9 and TRBJ2-1; TRBD2 matches at 11 bases. The CDR3 is 15 residues long. The germline gives CDR1 SEHNR, CDR2 FQNEAQ (reference sequence). The ends lost 8 bases at V and 7 bases at J; junction bases unmatched: 10. The CDR3 nucleotides read TGTGCCAGCCGTGGGACGGGACTAGCGGCGAATGAGCAGTTCTTC. Its protein is CASRGTGLAANEQFF.

The table lists this clonotype with a few counts. The genes are TRBV20-1 and TRBJ2-7; TRBD1 matches 9 bases. With V trimmed by 6 bases and J by 3 bases, 6 bases remained unmatched. Germline loops: CDR1 DFQATT, CDR2 SNEGSKA (reference sequence). CDR3 length: 13 amino acids. Here the CDR3 reads CSAPGQGIYEQYF. The CDR3 nucleotides are TGCAGTGCGCCGGGACAGGGAATCTACGAGCAGTACTTC.

This clonotype was detected many times. The chain recombines TRBV5-4 with TRBJ2-1; a weak D match, TRBD2 (6 bases). Trimming removed 5 bases at V and 9 bases at J, with 15 bases between. CDR1 and CDR2 from the germline V gene are SGHNT and YYREEE (reference sequence). The CDR3 covers 13 residues. This CDR3 reads CASRGGGPPEQFF. The CDR3 bases are TGTGCCAGCAGGGGTGGAGGGCCACCTGAGCAGTTCTTC.

The rearrangement joins TRBV7-2 to TRBJ2-1, with 13 nucleotides matching TRBD2. Germline CDR1 reads SGHTA; CDR2 reads FQGNSA. The CDR3 sequence is 16 residues long. V was pared by 5 bases and J by 5 bases, with 6 bases of the junction left unmatched. The CDR3, as DNA: TGTGCCAGCAGCCGGGGGGGACTAGCGGGAAACAATGAGCAGTTCTTC. It yields the protein CASSRGGLAGNNEQFF. The entire variable domain, with the rest obtained from reference TRBV7-2 and TRBJ2-1, is as follows: GAGVSQSPSNKVTEKGKDVELRCDPISGHTALYWYRQSLGQGLEFLIYFQGNSAPDKSGLPSDRFSAERTGGSVSTLTIQRTQQEDSAVYLCASSRGGLAGNNEQFFGPGTRLTVL.

The chain links TRBV7-6 to TRBJ2-3; 7 bases match TRBD2. CDR1 is SGHVS, CDR2 FNYEAQ, per germline. V was pared by 5 bases and J by 2 bases, with 10 bases of the junction left unmatched. This CDR3 is built from 16 residues. DNA for the CDR3: TGTGCCAGCAGCCAAACTAGCGTTCCCTCCACAGATACGCAGTATTTT. It translates to CASSQTSVPSTDTQYF.

In its sample, this clonotype ranks as medium-sized. The V call is TRBV12-3 or TRBV12-4, the J call TRBJ2-2; 9 bases agree with TRBD2. J lost 6 bases, V lost 7 bases, and 9 bases had no gene match. The CDR3 is 15 residues long. CDR3 region: CASKGIAGEAGELFF. CDR3 DNA sequence: TGTGCCAGCAAGGGTATAGCGGGAGAGGCCGGGGAGCTGTTTTTT.

The table lists this clonotype with many counts. V gene TRBV5-4 combines with J gene TRBJ1-4; TRBD1 agrees at 7 bases. The CDR3 has 14 residues. Germline loops: CDR1 SGHNT, CDR2 YYREEE (reference sequence). Unmatched junction bases numbered 4, after V lost 4 bases and J lost 4 bases. Here the CDR3 reads CASSTGQINEKLFF. The CDR3 DNA sequence: TGTGCCAGCAGCACGGGACAGATTAATGAAAAACTGTTTTTT.

This clonotype has a handful of counts. The CDR3 region is CASSLVAGREETQYF. CDR3 in DNA: TGTGCCAGCAGCTTAGTGGCCGGGAGGGAAGAGACCCAGTACTTC. The J gene is TRBJ2-5, the V gene TRBV11-1; 8 bases align to TRBD2. The CDR3 is 15 residues long. With V trimmed by 1 base and J by 3 bases, 4 bases remained unmatched. Germline values: CDR1 SGHAT, CDR2 FQDESV (reference sequence).

The rearrangement joins TRBV19 to TRBJ2-7; unclear D gene. The CDR3 runs 12 residues. CDR1 is LNHDA, CDR2 SQIVND, per germline (reference sequence). Trimming removed 3 bases from V and 6 bases from J, with 9 bases in between. The CDR3: CASSIKGSEQYF. CDR3 in DNA: TGTGCCAGTAGTATTAAAGGGTCCGAGCAGTACTTC.

This clonotype was detected many times. CDR3 sequence reads: CASSVSGSGNNEQFF. Written as DNA, the CDR3 is TGTGCCAGCAGCGTAAGCGGGAGTGGGAACAATGAGCAGTTCTTC. The chain combines TRBV9 with TRBJ2-1; 8 bases agree with TRBD2. V gave up 1 base and J gave up 5 bases; unmatched junction bases: 5. The germline V gene has CDR1 SGDLS and CDR2 YYNGEE. CDR3 size: 15 residues.

The CDR3 region is CASGLSFGQRSYNEQFF. The CDR3 DNA follows: TGTGCTAGTGGTTTGTCTTTTGGGCAGAGATCCTACAATGAGCAGTTCTTC. The chain couples TRBV12-5 to TRBJ2-1; D gene uncertain. This CDR3 spans 17 amino acids. CDR1 is LGHNT and CDR2 is FRNRAP in the germline V gene. V was cut by 2 bases and J by 1 base, with 15 bases left in between.

This clonotype appeared a few times. The chain couples TRBV2 to TRBJ2-3; 9 bases agree with TRBD2. Germline V lookup: CDR1 SNHLY, CDR2 FYNNEI. The CDR3 is 17 amino acids. Germline trimming cut 6 bases from V and 4 bases from J; bases unmatched to any gene: 14. CDR3 DNA sequence: TGTGCCAGCAGGCGTGGGCTAGCGGGACCTTCCCCAGATACGCAGTATTTT. It translates to CASRRGLAGPSPDTQYF.

The chain employs TRBV4-3 and TRBJ2-1, with 9 positions matching TRBD2. V was pared by 4 bases and J by 13 bases, with 5 bases of the junction left unmatched. CDR1 and CDR2 from the germline V gene are LGHNA and YSLEER. The CDR3 extends over 12 amino acids. The CDR3 loop is CASSRQREVQFF. CDR3 nucleotide sequence: TGCGCCAGCAGCCGCCAGCGGGAGGTCCAGTTCTTC.

The rearrangement joins TRBV3-1 to TRBJ1-2; D is possibly TRBD1 (5 bases). The CDR3 consists of 14 residues. The V and J ends lost 4 bases and 2 bases respectively, with 11 bases between them. Per germline, CDR1 LGHDT and CDR2 YNNKEL (reference sequence). The CDR3 loop reads CASSPRQPNYGYTF. CDR3 DNA: TGTGCCAGCAGCCCCCGACAGCCCAACTATGGCTACACCTTC.

This clonotype is categorized as medium-sized. This chain connects TRBV29-1 to TRBJ1-1; D is perhaps TRBD1 (6 bases). CDR1 and CDR2 (germline): SQVTM, ANQGSEA. This CDR3 has 12 amino acids. Deletions cut 4 bases from V and 4 bases from J, with 10 bases between. CDR3 sequence reads: CSVGAGATEAFF. In nucleotides, the CDR3 is TGCAGCGTTGGTGCAGGGGCCACTGAAGCTTTCTTT. Full variable domain (outside the CDR3, taken from reference TRBV29-1 and TRBJ1-1): SAVISQKPSRDICQRGTSLTIQCQVDSQVTMMFWYRQQPGQSLTLIATANQGSEATYESGFVIDKFPISRPNLTFSTLTVSNMSPEDSSIYLCSVGAGATEAFFGQGTRLTVV.

This sequence joins TRBV3-1 and TRBJ2-5; D may be TRBD2 (6 bases). Trimming pared 4 bases from V and 10 bases from J, leaving 7 bases between. This CDR3 region has 10 residues. Germline CDR1 and CDR2: LGHDT and YNNKEL (reference sequence). This CDR3 reads CASSRGDQYF. For the CDR3, the DNA is TGTGCCAGCAGCCGCGGGGACCAGTACTTC.

There are many counts of this clonotype. The chain uses TRBV5-5 and TRBJ1-1, with 9 bases that match TRBD1. CDR1 and CDR2 from the germline V gene are SGHKS and YYEKEE (reference sequence). The CDR3 sequence is 16 residues long. V shed 0 bases, J shed 4 bases, and the junction held 7 bases outside the gene matches. CDR3 in DNA: TGTGCCAGCAGCTTGGGCGTTGGACAGGGGAGCACTGAAGCTTTCTTT. It is translated as CASSLGVGQGSTEAFF.

This clonotype appeared a few times. The J gene is TRBJ1-1, the V gene TRBV5-1; TRBD1 matches at 10 bases. The ends lost 4 bases at V and 6 bases at J; junction bases unmatched: 6. The CDR3 contains 14 residues. Germline assignment: CDR1 SGHRS and CDR2 YFSETQ. CDR3 residues: CASSPGQGSAEAFF. The CDR3 DNA reads TGCGCCAGCAGCCCGGGACAGGGGAGCGCTGAAGCTTTCTTT.

The chain has TRBV4-2 and TRBJ2-2; 13 bases align to TRBD2. CDR3 length equals 20 residues. In germline, CDR1 is LGHNA, CDR2 YNFKEQ. The J segment lost 1 base and the V segment lost 0 bases, leaving 8 bases of the junction unmatched. The CDR3 DNA sequence: TGTGCCAGCAGCCAAGATGACAGACTAGCGGGAGGAAAGAACACCGGGGAGCTGTTTTTT. Its translation: CASSQDDRLAGGKNTGELFF.

In its sample, this clonotype was seen a few times. This chain uses TRBV29-1 with TRBJ2-7, with 9 bases matching TRBD1. This CDR3 is 13 amino acids long. V shed 6 bases and J 6 bases; nucleotides not matched to a gene: 9. Germline-derived CDR1 and CDR2 are SQVTM and ANQGSEA. The CDR3 DNA is TGCAGCGTAAGGACAGGGGATAGGGGCGAGCAGTACTTC. Translated, it gives CSVRTGDRGEQYF.

A few counts support this clonotype. The chain links TRBV29-1 to TRBJ2-4; 9 bases line up with TRBD1. The CDR3 runs to 14 residues. Per the germline V gene, CDR1 is SQVTM and CDR2 is ANQGSEA. V dropped 3 bases and J dropped 6; count of bases not matched to a gene: 6. This CDR3 reads CSVEDTGGRNIQYF. CDR3 in DNA: TGCAGCGTTGAGGATACAGGGGGCAGAAACATTCAGTACTTC.